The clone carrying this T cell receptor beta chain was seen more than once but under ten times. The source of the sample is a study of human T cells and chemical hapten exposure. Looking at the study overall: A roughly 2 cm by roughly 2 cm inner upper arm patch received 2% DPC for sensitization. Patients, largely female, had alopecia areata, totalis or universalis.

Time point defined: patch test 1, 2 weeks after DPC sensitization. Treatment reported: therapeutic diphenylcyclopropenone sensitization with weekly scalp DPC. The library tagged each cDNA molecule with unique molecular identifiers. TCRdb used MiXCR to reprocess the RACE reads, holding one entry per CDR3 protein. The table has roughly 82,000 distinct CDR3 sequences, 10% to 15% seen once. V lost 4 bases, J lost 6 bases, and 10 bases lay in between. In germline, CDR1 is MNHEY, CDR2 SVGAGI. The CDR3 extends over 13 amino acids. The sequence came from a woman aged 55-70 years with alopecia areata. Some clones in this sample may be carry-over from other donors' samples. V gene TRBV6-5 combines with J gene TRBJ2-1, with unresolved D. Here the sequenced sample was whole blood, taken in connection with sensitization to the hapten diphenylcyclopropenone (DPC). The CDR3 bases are TGTGCCAGCAGTTCCCAAGGGTCCAATGAGCAGTTCTTC. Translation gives CASSSQGSNEQFF.